The subject of this entry is one T cell receptor beta chain. Sequencing used immunoSEQ multiplex PCR; TCRdb keeps in-frame clones, though not all of them. The sample consists of about 270,000 clones, 88% of them appearing once. This sample was taken from a study of blood T cell repertoires in COVID-19. Study information: T cells, B-cell-depleted T cells, or PBMCs provided the cDNA or gDNA that served as material.

This CDR3 has 16 residues. V dropped 1 base and J dropped 5; count of bases not matched to a gene: 3. Per germline, CDR1 SNHLY and CDR2 FYNNEI. Sequenced input: PBMCs or T cells enriched from blood (not recorded which). The source of this sequence is a woman between 40 and 50 years old with acute COVID-19. This sequence joins TRBV2 and TRBJ1-6; TRBD1 matches 9 bases. The CDR3 nucleotides are TGTGCCAGCAGTGAAGTTGGGACAGGGAATAATTCACCCCTCCACTTT. This gives the protein CASSEVGTGNNSPLHF.